This T cell receptor (beta chain) emerged from a study of blood T cell repertoires in COVID-19. Study overall: The origin of the acute and convalescent COVID-19 samples was the United States, Italy and Spain.

Assay used: immunoSEQ multiplex PCR; TCRdb lists only in-frame clones, some missing. The top ten clones hold approximately 1% of a sample with 350,000 to 400,000 clones, roughly 90% of them seen once. In germline, CDR1 is SGHDT, CDR2 YYEEEE. This CDR3 is 15 amino acids long. V was pared by 4 bases and J by 5 bases, with 9 bases of the junction left unmatched. Regarding this clone: Distinct nucleotide sequences in the sample also encode this CDR3.

The cohort comprised adults aged about 18 to 100 years residing in about 25 US areas. Each participant's cohort was designated according to participant-reported clinical history. Sample: PBMCs or T cells enriched from blood (not recorded which). The genes are TRBV5-6 and TRBJ1-2; TRBD1 matches 9 bases. The TCR comes from a young woman with acute COVID-19. In DNA form, the CDR3 reads TGTGCCAGCAGCCTTCCGGGACAGGGTGGGTATGGCTACACCTTC. Encoded protein: CASSLPGQGGYGYTF.